Sequencing of this T cell receptor (beta chain) was carried out in a study of blood T cell repertoires in COVID-19. Across the study: The analysed material was cDNA or gDNA that came from T cells, B-cell-depleted T cells, or PBMCs.

Germline V CDR1 and CDR2: LNHDA, SQIVND (reference sequence). The CDR3 spans 16 residues. With V trimmed by 6 bases and J by 6 bases, 11 bases remained unmatched. Original processing methods: Amplification with reference gene primers provided the estimates of nucleated cell counts. TCRdb keeps only in-frame clones here, not all; method: immunoSEQ multiplex PCR. V, J and clone size derive from that table, while D and trimming were established from the DNA sequence. The data contain some 320,000 clones, 85% of them singletons. Participant reports of clinical history set cohort assignment. Exposed participants came across a COVID-19 case within 2 weeks before study entry.

The rearrangement joins TRBV19 to TRBJ2-2; TRBD1 matches 9 bases. The TCR was taken from a woman in her thirties who had been exposed to COVID-19. Sequencing was carried out using PBMCs or T cells enriched from blood (not recorded which). This CDR3 is CASSPTRTGAAGELFF. Written as DNA, the CDR3 is TGTGCCAGTAGCCCAACCCGGACAGGGGCGGCCGGGGAGCTGTTTTTT.